The sequence of this T cell receptor (beta chain) was determined in a study of T cell responses to AZD1222 COVID-19 vaccine. Regarding this clone: Antigen: not known.

This CDR3 has 14 amino acids. Germline CDR1 LGHNA, CDR2 YSLEER. Losses at the gene ends were 1 base for V and 6 bases for J; bases not matched to a gene: 5. Study-wide results and caveats: At baseline, just 6 or 7 AZD1222 recipients tested seropositive.

Some clones are missing from TCRdb's copy, which holds only in-frame ones; the method was immunoSEQ multiplex PCR. The sample includes fewer than 85,000 clones, approximately 90% of them seen just once. This clonotype was obtained from an adult who received the AZD1222 COVID-19 vaccine. The chain carries TRBV4-3 and TRBJ2-7; TRBD1 agrees at 8 bases. The sequences come from peripheral blood, collected 28 days after the second AZD1222 dose. The CDR3 protein is CASSQGQGAGEQYF. The CDR3 DNA reads TGCGCCAGCAGCCAAGGGCAGGGGGCGGGCGAGCAGTACTTC.